This passage covers 6 T cell receptor beta chains from one sample sequenced in a study of blood T cell repertoires in COVID-19. Some clones are missing from TCRdb's copy, which holds only in-frame ones; the method was immunoSEQ multiplex PCR. In the table there are about 220,000 clones, about 87% of which are singletons. The sequenced material came from PBMCs or T cells enriched from blood (not recorded which). The receptor source for this set is a woman in her 30s with acute COVID-19.

This chain uses TRBV4-3 with TRBJ2-3; possibly TRBD1 for D (6 bases). Germline CDR1 reads LGHNA; CDR2 reads YSLEER. The CDR3 has 16 amino acids. Trimming pared 0 bases from V and 3 bases from J, leaving 13 bases between. CDR3 loop: CASSQDDRTETDTQYF. As DNA, the CDR3 is TGCGCCAGCAGCCAAGATGACCGGACAGAGACAGATACGCAGTATTTT.

The chain carries TRBV7-2 and TRBJ1-6, with D possibly matching TRBD1 (5 bases). V was cut by 1 base and J by 5 bases, with 15 bases left in between. In germline, CDR1 is SGHTA, CDR2 FQGNSA. CDR3 size: 17 residues. The CDR3 protein is CASSLVTGGGHNSPLHF. Here the CDR3 DNA reads TGTGCCAGCAGCTTAGTTACGGGGGGTGGACATAATTCACCCCTCCACTTT. The variable domain in full, completed from reference TRBV7-2 and TRBJ1-6, reads GAGVSQSPSNKVTEKGKDVELRCDPISGHTALYWYRQSLGQGLEFLIYFQGNSAPDKSGLPSDRFSAERTGGSVSTLTIQRTQQEDSAVYLCASSLVTGGGHNSPLHFGNGTRLTVT.

The table lists this clone with a few counts. This chain joins TRBV3-1 (or the pseudogene TRBV3-2) and TRBJ1-5, with D tentatively TRBD1 (5 bases). This CDR3 contains 14 residues. Germline CDR1 and CDR2: LGHDT and YNNKEL (reference sequence). The ends were cut back, 0 bases at V and 7 bases at J, with 10 bases in the middle. The CDR3 nucleotides read TGTGCCAGCAGCCAAGATATAGGGGCGCAGCCCCAGCATTTT. This sequence encodes CASSQDIGAQPQHF.

The chain carries TRBV7-9 and TRBJ1-1; D unclear. There are 15 residues in the CDR3. Germline V lookup: CDR1 SEHNR, CDR2 FQNEAQ (reference sequence). The CDR3 here is CAFTPGGIMNTEAFF. CDR3 bases: TGTGCTTTCACTCCCGGAGGTATTATGAACACTGAAGCTTTCTTT.

The CDR3 nucleotides read TGTGCCAGCACCCTAGAAAACACTGAAGCTTTCTTT. Translation: CASTLENTEAFF. The chain couples TRBV7-9 to TRBJ1-1, with D hard to call. Germline CDR1 SEHNR, CDR2 FQNEAQ (reference sequence). Trimming removed 7 bases from V and 2 bases from J, with 8 bases in between. The CDR3 is made up of 12 amino acids. Full variable domain (rest looked up from reference TRBV7-9 and TRBJ1-1): DTGVSQNPRHKITKRGQNVTFRCDPISEHNRLYWYRQTLGQGPEFLTYFQNEAQLEKSRLLSDRFSAERPKGSFSTLEIQRTEQGDSAMYLCASTLENTEAFFGQGTRLTVV.

This clone came up once. V is TRBV2 and J is TRBJ2-7, with 8 bases identical to TRBD2. Germline loops: CDR1 SNHLY, CDR2 FYNNEI. The CDR3 is 15 amino acids. J gave up 3 bases and V 3 bases, and 7 bases lay outside the gene matches. DNA of the CDR3: TGTGCCAGCAGTGACCCGGGGGGGCGGCGCTACGAGCAGTACTTC. Protein product: CASSDPGGRRYEQYF.